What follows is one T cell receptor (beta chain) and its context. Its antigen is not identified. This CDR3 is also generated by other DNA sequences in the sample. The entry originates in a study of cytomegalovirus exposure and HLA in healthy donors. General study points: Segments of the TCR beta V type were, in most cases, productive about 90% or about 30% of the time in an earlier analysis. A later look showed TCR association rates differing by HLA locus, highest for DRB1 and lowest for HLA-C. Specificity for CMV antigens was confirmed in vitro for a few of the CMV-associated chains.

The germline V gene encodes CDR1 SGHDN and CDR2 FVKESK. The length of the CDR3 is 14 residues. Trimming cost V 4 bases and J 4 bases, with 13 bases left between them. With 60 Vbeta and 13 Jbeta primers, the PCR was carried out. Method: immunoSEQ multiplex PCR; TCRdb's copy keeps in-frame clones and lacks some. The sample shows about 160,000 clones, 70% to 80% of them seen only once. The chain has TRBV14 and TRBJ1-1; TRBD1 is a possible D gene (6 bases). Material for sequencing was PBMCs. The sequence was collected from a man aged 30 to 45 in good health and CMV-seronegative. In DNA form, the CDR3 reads TGTGCCAGCAGCCGAGACAGGCAGGGCACTGAAGCTTTCTTT. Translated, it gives CASSRDRQGTEAFF.